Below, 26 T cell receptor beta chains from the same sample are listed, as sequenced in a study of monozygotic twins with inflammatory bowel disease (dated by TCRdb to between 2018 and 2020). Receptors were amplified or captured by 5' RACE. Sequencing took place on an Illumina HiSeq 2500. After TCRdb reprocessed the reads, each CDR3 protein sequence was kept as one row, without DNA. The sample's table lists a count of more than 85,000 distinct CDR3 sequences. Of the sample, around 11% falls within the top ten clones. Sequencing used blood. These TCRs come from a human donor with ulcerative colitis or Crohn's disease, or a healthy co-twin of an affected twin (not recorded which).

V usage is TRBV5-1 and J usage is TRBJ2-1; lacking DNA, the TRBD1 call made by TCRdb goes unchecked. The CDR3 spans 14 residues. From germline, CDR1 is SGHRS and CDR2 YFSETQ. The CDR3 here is CASSLDGQGNEQFF.

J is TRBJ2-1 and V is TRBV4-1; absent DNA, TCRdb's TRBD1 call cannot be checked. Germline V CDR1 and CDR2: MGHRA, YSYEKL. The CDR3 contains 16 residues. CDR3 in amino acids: CASSQEGGQGTNEQFF.

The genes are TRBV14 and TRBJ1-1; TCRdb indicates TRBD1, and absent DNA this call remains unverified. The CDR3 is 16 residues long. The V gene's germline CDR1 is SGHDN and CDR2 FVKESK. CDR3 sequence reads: CASSKNKGMVNTEAFF. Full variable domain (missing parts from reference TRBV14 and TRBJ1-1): EAGVTQFPSHSVIEKGQTVTLRCDPISGHDNLYWYRRVMGKEIKFLLHFVKESKQDESGMPNNRFLAERTGGTYSTLKVQPAELEDSGVYFCASSKNKGMVNTEAFFGQGTRLTVV.

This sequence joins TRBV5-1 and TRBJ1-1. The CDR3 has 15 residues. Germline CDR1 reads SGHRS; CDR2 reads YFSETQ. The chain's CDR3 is CASSSTLAGNTEAFF.

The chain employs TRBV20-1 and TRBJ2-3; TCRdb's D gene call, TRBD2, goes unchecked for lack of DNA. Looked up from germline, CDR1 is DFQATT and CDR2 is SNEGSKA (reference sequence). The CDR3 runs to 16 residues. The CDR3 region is CSGGGLAGGVTDTQYF.

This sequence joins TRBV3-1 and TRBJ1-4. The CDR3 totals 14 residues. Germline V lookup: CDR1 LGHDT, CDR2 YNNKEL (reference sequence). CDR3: CASSQDATNEKLFF.

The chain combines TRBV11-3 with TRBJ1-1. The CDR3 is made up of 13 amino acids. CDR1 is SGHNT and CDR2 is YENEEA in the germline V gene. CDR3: CASSPEVNTEAFF.

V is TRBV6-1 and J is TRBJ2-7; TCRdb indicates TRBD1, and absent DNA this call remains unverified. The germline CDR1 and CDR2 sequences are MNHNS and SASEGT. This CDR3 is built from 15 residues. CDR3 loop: CASSRITRGGGEQYF.

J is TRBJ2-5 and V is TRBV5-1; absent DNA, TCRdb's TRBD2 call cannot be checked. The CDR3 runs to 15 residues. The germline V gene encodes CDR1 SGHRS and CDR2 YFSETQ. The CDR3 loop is CASSSSSGGGETQYF.

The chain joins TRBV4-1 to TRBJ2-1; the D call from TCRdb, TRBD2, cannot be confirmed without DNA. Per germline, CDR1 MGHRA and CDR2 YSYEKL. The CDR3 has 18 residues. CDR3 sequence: CASSRGLAGGSSYNEQFF.

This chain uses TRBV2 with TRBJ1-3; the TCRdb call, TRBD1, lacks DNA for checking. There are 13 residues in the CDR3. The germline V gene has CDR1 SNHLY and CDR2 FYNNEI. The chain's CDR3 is CASKRGAGNTIYF.

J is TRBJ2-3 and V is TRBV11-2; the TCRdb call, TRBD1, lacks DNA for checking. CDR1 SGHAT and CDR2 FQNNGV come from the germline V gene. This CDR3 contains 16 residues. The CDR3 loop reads CASSSILSGAADTQYF.

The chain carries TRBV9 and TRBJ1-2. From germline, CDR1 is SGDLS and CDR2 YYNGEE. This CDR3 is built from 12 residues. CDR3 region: CASSPVEAGYTF.

The CDR3 loop reads CSASRQGAMKGAEAFF. The J gene is TRBJ1-1, the V gene TRBV20-1; TCRdb selects TRBD1, and the lack of DNA leaves this call unchecked. This CDR3 spans 16 amino acids. In germline, CDR1 is DFQATT, CDR2 SNEGSKA (reference sequence).

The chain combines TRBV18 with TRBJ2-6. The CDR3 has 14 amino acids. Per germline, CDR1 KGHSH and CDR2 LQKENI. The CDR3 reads CASSPQGDGNVLTF.

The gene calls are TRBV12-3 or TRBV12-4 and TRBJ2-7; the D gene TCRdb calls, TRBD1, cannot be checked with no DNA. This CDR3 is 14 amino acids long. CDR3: CASNTGTGTHEQYF.

The CDR3 protein is CASSLVVSNTQYF. V is TRBV7-2 and J is TRBJ2-3. Germline V CDR1 and CDR2: SGHTA, FQGNSA. The CDR3 loop spans 13 amino acids.

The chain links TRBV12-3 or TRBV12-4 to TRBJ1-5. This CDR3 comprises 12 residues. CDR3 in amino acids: CASRAGSQPQHF.

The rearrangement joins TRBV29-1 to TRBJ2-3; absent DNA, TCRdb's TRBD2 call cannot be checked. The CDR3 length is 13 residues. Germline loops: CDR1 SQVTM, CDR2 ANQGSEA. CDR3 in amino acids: CSAKSLSGDTKYF.

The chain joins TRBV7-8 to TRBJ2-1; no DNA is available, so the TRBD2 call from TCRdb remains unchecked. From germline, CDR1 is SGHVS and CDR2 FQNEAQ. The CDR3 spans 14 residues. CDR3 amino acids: CASSIGWLDNEQFF.

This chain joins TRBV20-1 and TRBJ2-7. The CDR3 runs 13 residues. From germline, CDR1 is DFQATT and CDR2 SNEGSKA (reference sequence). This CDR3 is CSASAGANYEQYF.

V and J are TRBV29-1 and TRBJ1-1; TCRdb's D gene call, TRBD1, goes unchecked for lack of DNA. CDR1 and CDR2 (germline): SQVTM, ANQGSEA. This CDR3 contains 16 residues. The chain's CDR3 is CSAEGQWRTLNTEAFF. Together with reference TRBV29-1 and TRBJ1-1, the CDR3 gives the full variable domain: SAVISQKPSRDICQRGTSLTIQCQVDSQVTMMFWYRQQPGQSLTLIATANQGSEATYESGFVIDKFPISRPNLTFSTLTVSNMSPEDSSIYLCSAEGQWRTLNTEAFFGQGTRLTVV.

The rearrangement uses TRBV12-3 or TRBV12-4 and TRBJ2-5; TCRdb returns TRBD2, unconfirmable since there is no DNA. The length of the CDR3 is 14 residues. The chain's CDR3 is CASSGSGGAETQYF.

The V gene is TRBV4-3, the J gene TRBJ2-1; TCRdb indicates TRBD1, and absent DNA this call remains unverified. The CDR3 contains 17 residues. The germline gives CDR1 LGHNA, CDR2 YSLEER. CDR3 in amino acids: CASSQESGTGDYNEQFF.

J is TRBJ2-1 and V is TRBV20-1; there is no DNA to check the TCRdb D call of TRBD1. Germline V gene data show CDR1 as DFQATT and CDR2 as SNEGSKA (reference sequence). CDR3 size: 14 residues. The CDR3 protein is CSARDRRVPHEQFF.

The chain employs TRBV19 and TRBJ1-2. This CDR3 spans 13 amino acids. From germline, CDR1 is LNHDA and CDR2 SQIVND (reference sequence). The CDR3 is CASSDQGQGGYTF.